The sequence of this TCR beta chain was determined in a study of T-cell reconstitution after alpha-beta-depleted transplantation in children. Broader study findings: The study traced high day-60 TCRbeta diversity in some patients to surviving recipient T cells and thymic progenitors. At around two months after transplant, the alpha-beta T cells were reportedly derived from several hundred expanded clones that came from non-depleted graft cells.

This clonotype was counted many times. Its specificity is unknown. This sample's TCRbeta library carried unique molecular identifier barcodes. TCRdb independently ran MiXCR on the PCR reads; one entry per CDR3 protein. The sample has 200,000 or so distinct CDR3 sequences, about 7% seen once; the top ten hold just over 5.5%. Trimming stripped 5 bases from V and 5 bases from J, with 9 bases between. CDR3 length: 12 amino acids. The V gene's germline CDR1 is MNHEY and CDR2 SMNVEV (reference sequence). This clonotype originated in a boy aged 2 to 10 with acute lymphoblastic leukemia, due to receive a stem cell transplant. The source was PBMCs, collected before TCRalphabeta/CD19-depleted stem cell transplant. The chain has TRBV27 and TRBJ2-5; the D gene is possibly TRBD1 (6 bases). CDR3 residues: CASSARGETQYF. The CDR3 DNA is TGTGCCAGCAGTGCGAGGGGGGAGACCCAGTACTTC.